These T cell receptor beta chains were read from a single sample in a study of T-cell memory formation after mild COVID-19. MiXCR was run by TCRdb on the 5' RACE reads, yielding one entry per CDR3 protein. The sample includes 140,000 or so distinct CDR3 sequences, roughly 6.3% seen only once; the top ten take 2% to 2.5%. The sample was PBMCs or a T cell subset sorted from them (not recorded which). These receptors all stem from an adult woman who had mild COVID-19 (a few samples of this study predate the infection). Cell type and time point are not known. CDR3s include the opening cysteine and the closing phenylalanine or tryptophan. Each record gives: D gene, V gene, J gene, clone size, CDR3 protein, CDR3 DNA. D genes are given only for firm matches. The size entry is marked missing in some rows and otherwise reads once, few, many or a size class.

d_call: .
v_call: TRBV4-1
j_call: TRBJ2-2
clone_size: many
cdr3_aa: CASSQVVGWDTGELFF
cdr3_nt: TGCGCCAGCAGCCAAGTTGTGGGGTGGGACACCGGGGAGCTGTTTTTT

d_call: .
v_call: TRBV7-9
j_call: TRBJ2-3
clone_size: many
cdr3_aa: CASSPPRDRPFFTDTQYF
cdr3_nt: TGTGCCAGCAGCCCACCGCGCGACAGACCCTTCTTCACAGATACGCAGTATTTT

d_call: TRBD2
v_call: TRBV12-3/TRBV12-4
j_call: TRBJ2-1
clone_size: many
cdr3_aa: CASRLAGGRDEQFF
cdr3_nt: TGTGCCAGCAGATTAGCGGGGGGGCGGGATGAGCAGTTCTTC

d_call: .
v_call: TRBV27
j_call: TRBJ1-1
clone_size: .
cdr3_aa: CASSLGAWGTEAFF
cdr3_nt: TGTGCCAGCAGTTTAGGTGCCTGGGGGACTGAAGCTTTCTTT

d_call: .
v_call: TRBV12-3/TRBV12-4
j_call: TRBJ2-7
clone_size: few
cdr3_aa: CASMVAGAAAYEQYF
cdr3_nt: TGTGCCAGCATGGTAGCAGGGGCAGCAGCCTACGAGCAGTACTTC

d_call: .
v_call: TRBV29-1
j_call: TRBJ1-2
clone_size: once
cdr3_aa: CSVEDKEWYGYTF
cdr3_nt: TGCAGCGTTGAAGATAAGGAATGGTATGGCTACACCTTC

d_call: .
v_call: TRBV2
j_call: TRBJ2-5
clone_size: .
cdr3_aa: CASSDLTVMETQYF
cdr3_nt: TGTGCCAGCAGTGATTTAACCGTAATGGAGACCCAGTACTTC

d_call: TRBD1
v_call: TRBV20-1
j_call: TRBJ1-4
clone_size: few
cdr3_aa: CSAETGANEKLFF
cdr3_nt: TGCAGTGCTGAGACAGGGGCGAATGAAAAACTGTTTTTT

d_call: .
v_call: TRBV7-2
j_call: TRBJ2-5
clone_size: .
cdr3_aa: CASSTYQETQYF
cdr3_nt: TGTGCCAGCAGCACCTACCAAGAGACCCAGTACTTC

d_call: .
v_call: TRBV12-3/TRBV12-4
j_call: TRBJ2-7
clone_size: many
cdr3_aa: CASSSFSYEQYF
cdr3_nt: TGTGCCAGCAGTTCGTTTTCCTACGAGCAGTACTTC

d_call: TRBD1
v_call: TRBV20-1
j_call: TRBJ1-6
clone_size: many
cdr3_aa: CSGTGQLNSPLHF
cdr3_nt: TGCAGTGGCACGGGACAGCTTAATTCACCCCTCCACTTT

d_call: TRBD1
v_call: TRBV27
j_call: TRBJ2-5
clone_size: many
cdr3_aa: CASRPDRGSETQYF
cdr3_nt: TGTGCCAGCAGGCCCGACAGGGGTTCGGAGACCCAGTACTTC

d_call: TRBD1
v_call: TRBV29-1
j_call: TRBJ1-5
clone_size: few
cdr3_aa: CSVVLAGQGRPQHF
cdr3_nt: TGCAGCGTTGTCCTAGCGGGACAGGGGAGGCCCCAGCATTTT

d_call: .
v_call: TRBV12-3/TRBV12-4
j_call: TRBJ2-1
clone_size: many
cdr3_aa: CASSLGWVSYNEQFF
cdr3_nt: TGTGCCAGCAGTTTGGGTTGGGTCTCCTACAATGAGCAGTTCTTC

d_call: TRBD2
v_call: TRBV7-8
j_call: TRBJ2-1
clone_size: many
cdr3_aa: CASSPSGLAGGGNEQFF
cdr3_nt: TGTGCCAGCAGCCCCTCGGGACTAGCGGGGGGGGGCAATGAGCAGTTCTTC

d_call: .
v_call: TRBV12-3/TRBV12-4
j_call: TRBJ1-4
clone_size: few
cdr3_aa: CASSLRRGEKLFF
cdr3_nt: TGTGCCAGCAGTCTCCGGCGGGGCGAAAAACTGTTTTTT

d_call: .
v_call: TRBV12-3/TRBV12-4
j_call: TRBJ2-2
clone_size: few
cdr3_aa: CASRRNEGTGELFF
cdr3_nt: TGTGCCAGCAGGCGGAATGAGGGCACCGGGGAGCTGTTTTTT

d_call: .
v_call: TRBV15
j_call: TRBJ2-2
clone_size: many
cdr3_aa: CATSSVNPYPTGELFF
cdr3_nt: TGTGCCACCAGCAGCGTCAATCCCTACCCCACCGGGGAGCTGTTTTTT

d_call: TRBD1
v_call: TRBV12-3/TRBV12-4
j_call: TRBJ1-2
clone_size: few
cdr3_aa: CASSYSPGTGEYGYTF
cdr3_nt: TGTGCCAGCAGTTACTCCCCGGGGACAGGAGAATATGGCTACACCTTC

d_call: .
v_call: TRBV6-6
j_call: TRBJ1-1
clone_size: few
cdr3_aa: CASRRGAQNTEAFF
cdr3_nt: TGTGCCAGCAGGCGGGGGGCCCAGAACACTGAAGCTTTCTTT

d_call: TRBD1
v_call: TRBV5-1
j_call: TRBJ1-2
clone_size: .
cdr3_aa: CASSLDRGGGYTF
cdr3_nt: TGCGCCAGCAGCTTAGACAGGGGTGGAGGCTACACCTTC

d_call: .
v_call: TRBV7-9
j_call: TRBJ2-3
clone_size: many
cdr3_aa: CASSFDRGLADTQYF
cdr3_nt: TGTGCCAGCAGTTTCGACAGAGGGCTCGCAGATACGCAGTATTTT